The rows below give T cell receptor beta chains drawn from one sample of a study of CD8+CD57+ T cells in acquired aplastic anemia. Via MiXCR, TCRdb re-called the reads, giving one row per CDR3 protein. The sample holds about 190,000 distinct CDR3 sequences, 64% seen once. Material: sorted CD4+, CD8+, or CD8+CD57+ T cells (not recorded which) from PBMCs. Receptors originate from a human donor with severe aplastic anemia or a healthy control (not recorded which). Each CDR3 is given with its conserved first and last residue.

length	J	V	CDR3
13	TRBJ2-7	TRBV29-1	CSVEGGIGYEQYF
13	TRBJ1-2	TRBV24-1	CATSDPGQSGYTF
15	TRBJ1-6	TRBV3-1	CASSQNRPDNSPLHF
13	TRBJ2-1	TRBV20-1	CSASPTGNNDQFF
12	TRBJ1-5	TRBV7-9	CASSLGNQPQHF
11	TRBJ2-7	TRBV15	CATSSAYEQYF
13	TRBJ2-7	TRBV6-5	CASSYDISYEQYF
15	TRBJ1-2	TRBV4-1	CASSLGQGGNYGYTF
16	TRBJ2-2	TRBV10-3	CAISESEITNTGELFF
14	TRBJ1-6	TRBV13	CASSPAGMGSPLHF
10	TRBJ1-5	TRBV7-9	CASIRGPQHF
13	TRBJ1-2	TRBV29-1	CSVEDGGWYGYTF
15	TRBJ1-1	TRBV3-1	CASSQDPGVDTEAFF
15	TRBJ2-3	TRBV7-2	CASSLEGGLSPRQYF
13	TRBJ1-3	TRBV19	CASSKPGLDTIYF
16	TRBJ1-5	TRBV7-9	CASSLGQGQGRQPQHF
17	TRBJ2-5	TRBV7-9	CASSFQPGLAGQETQYF
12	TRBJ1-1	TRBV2	CASRLENTEAFF
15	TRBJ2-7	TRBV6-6	CASTTGYGKSYEQYF
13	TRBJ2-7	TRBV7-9	CASSSSGSYEQYF
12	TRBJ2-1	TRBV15	CATSRGYNEQSF
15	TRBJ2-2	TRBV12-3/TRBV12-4	CASSQDRGLTGELFF
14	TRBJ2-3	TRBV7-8	CASSVWGSTDTQYF
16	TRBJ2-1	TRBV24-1	CATSALGTSGGVEQFF
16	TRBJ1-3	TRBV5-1	CASSLDGQRTGNTIYF
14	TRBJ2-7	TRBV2	CATQQTRSSYEQYF
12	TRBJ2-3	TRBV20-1	CSAEGGTDTQYF
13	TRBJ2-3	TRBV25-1	CASSFRVTDTQYF
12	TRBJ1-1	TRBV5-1	CASSPDSDEAFF
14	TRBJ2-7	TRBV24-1	CATSDKHGSYEQYF
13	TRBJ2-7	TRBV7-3	CASSLSPSYEQYF
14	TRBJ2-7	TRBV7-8	CASSLGQGGDEQYF
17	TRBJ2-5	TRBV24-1	CATSDSGTSGVGETQYF
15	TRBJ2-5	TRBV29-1	CSVGPEGKKRETQYF
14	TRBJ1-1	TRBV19	CASNPGHVNTEAFF
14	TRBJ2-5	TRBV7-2	CASSPEGPGREQYF
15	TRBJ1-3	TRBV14	CAGSQENSWGNTIYF
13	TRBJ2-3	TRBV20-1	CSAVEGNTDTQYF
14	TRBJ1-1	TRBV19	CASGYGTLNTEAFF
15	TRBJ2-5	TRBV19	CASSPTSGVQETQYF